This T cell receptor beta chain is from a study of blood T cell repertoires in COVID-19. This clone was detected once. The germline V gene encodes CDR1 LNHDA and CDR2 SQIVND (reference sequence). This CDR3 is 15 amino acids long. Trimming took 3 bases from V and 3 from J, leaving 12 bases between them. Methods used by the authors: Reference gene primer amplification gave nucleated cell count estimates. Assay: immunoSEQ multiplex PCR; the TCRdb copy retains only in-frame clones and omits some. V and J calls and clone size are as listed in that table; D and trimming were resolved from the DNA. In the table there are hundreds of thousands of clones, around four fifths of which are singletons.

The TCR comes from a woman aged 45-59 years with active or convalescent COVID-19. Sequenced: peripheral blood. The chain links TRBV19 to TRBJ1-5, with unresolved D. The DNA of the CDR3 is TGTGCCAGTAGTATCCGGAGGTCAGACAATCAGCCCCAGCATTTT. Its protein product is CASSIRRSDNQPQHF.